These 2 T cell receptor beta chains came from one sample sequenced in a study of response to subunit inactivated influenza vaccine. TCRdb independently ran MiXCR on the RT-PCR reads; one entry per CDR3 protein. The sample carries 600,000 to 850,000 distinct CDR3 sequences, 12% to 15% recorded once. Source: PBMCs from blood, taken around 14 days before vaccination. The source of these receptors is a man in his fifties or sixties who received an inactivated influenza vaccine.

This clonotype was counted between two and nine times. The chain couples TRBV20-1 to TRBJ2-3; D unresolved. The germline V gene encodes CDR1 DFQATT and CDR2 SNEGSKA (reference sequence). The CDR3 is 17 amino acids. V gave up 6 bases and J gave up 4 bases, with 26 bases separating them. CDR3 sequence (DNA): TGCAGTGCCCCCTGGGATTTGCATAAAGTCTTGTCAGATACGCAGTATTTT. Protein product: CSAPWDLHKVLSDTQYF.

This chain connects TRBV5-1 to TRBJ2-3; D may be TRBD1 (5 bases). Looked up from germline, CDR1 is SGHRS and CDR2 is YFSETQ. V shed 0 bases and J shed 2 bases, with 10 bases lying between them. The CDR3 loop spans 15 amino acids. The CDR3: CASSLGGHLTDTQYF. The CDR3 DNA is TGCGCCAGCAGCTTGGGGGGCCATCTCACAGATACGCAGTATTTT.